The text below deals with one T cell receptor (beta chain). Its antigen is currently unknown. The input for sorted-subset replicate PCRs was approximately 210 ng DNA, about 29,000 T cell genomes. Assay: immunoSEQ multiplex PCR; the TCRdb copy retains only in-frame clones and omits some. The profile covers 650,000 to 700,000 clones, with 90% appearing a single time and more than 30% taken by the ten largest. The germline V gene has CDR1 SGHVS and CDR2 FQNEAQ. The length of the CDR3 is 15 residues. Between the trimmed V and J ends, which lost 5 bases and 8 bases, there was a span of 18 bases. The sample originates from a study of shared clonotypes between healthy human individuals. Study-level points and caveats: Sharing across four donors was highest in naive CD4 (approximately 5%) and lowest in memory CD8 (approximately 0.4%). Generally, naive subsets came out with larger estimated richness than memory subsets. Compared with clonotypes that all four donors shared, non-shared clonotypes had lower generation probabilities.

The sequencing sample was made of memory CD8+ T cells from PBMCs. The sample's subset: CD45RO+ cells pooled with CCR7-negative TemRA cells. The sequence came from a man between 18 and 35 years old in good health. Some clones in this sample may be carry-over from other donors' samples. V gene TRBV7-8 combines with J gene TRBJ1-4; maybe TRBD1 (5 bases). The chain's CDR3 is CASSTAGRVREKLFF. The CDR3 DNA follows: TGTGCCAGCAGCACCGCGGGCAGGGTTCGGGAAAAACTGTTTTTT.